Below, 4 T cell receptor beta chains from the same sample are listed, as sequenced in a study of T cell responses to AZD1222 COVID-19 vaccine. TCRdb's copy holds only in-frame clones and misses some; the assay was immunoSEQ multiplex PCR. The sample consists of 170,000 or so clones, roughly 87% of them appearing once. This material consisted of peripheral blood, taken on day 0 of AZD1222 vaccination. These receptors were collected from an adult in good health.

The chain carries TRBV6-5 and TRBJ1-1, with a weak D call TRBD1 (5 bases). Trimming stripped 0 bases from V and 1 base from J, with 9 bases between. Germline CDR1 reads MNHEY; CDR2 reads SVGAGI. CDR3 length equals 15 residues. CDR3 nucleotide sequence: TGTGCCAGCAGTTACTCAAGGGGACCGAACACTGAAGCTTTCTTT. It encodes CASSYSRGPNTEAFF.

The rearrangement joins TRBV2 to TRBJ2-7; weak D call: TRBD2 (6 bases). The CDR3 is 12 amino acids. The germline V gene has CDR1 SNHLY and CDR2 FYNNEI. V was trimmed by 8 bases and J by 1 base, leaving 9 bases between them. CDR3 sequence: CASRSGSYEQYF. Written as DNA, the CDR3 is TGTGCCAGCCGTAGCGGATCCTACGAGCAGTACTTC.

The J gene is TRBJ2-3, the V gene TRBV3-1 (or the pseudogene TRBV3-2); no clear D gene. The CDR3 is made up of 14 amino acids. Trimming pared 4 bases from V and 5 bases from J, leaving 13 bases between. Per the germline V gene, CDR1 is LGHDT and CDR2 is YNNKEL (reference sequence). The CDR3 DNA is TGTGCCAGCAGCCGACTGGGAAAAGGAGATACGCAGTATTTT. This sequence encodes CASSRLGKGDTQYF.

This rearrangement joins TRBV4-1 to TRBJ2-5, with TRBD2 identical over 7 bases. Germline CDR1 is MGHRA and CDR2 is YSYEKL. Trimming cost V 1 base and J 2 bases; bases outside gene matches: 4. The CDR3 covers 15 residues. In nucleotides, the CDR3 is TGCGCCAGCAGCCAAGGTGGGGGGGGGCAAGAGACCCAGTACTTC. Encoded protein: CASSQGGGGQETQYF.